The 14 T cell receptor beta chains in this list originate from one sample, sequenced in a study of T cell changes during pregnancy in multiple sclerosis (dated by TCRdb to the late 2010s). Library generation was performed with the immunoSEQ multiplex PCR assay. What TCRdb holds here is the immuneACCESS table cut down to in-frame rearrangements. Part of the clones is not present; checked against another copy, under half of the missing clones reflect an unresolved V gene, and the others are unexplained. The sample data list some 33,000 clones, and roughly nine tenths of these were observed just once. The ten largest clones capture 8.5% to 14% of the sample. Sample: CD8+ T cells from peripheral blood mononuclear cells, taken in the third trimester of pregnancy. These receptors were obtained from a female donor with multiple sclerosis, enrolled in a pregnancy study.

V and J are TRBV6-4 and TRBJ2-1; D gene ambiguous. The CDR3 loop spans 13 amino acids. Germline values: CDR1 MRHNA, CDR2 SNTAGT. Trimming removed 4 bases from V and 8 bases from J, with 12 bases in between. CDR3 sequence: CASSAEPRDEQFF. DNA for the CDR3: TGTGCCAGCAGTGCCGAGCCTCGGGATGAGCAGTTCTTC.

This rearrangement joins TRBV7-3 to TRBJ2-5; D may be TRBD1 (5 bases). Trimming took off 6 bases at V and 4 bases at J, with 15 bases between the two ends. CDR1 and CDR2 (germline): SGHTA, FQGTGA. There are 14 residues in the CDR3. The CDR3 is CASSSRVRPETQYF. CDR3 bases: TGTGCCAGCAGTTCCAGGGTCCGCCCAGAGACCCAGTACTTC.

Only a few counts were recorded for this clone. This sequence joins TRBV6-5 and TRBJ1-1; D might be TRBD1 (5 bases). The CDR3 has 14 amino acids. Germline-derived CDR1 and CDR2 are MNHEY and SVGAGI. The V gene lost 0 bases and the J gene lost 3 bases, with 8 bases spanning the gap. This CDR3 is CASSYSGGDTEAFF. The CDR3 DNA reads TGTGCCAGCAGTTACTCCGGGGGGGACACTGAAGCTTTCTTT.

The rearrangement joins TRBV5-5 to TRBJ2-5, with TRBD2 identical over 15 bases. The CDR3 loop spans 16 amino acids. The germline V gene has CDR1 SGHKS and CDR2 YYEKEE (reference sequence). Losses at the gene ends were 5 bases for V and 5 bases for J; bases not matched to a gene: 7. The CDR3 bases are TGTGCCAGCAGTTGGACTAGCGGGGGGGCCTGGGAGACCCAGTACTTC. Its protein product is CASSWTSGGAWETQYF.

The CDR3 coding sequence is TGTGCTAGTGCCGCGGGGACAGGGGGACTCTACGAGCAGTACTTC. This translates into CASAAGTGGLYEQYF. The chain carries TRBV12-5 and TRBJ2-7; 11 bases are a match to TRBD1. There are 15 residues in the CDR3. V shed 7 bases and J 3 bases; nucleotides not matched to a gene: 8. Germline CDR1 LGHNT, CDR2 FRNRAP.

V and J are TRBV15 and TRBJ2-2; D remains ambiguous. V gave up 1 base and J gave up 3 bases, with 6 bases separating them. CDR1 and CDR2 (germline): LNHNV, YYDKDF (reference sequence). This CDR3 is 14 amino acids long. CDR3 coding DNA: TGTGCCACCAGCAGAGCCCCGGACACCGGGGAGCTGTTTTTT. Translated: CATSRAPDTGELFF.

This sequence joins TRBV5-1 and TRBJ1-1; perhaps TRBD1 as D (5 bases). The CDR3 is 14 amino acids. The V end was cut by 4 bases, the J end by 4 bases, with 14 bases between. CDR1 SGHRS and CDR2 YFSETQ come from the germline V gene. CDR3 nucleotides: TGCGCCAGCAGCGCGGGACGGCTGGGCACTGAAGCTTTCTTT. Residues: CASSAGRLGTEAFF.

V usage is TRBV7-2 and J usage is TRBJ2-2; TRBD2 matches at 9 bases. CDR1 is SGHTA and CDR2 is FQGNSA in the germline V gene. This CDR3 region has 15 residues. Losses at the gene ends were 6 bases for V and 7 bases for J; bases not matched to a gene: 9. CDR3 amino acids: CASRGLAGMDGELFF. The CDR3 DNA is TGTGCCAGCAGGGGGCTAGCGGGGATGGACGGGGAGCTGTTTTTT. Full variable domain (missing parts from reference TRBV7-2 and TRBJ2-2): GAGVSQSPSNKVTEKGKDVELRCDPISGHTALYWYRQSLGQGLEFLIYFQGNSAPDKSGLPSDRFSAERTGGSVSTLTIQRTQQEDSAVYLCASRGLAGMDGELFFGEGSRLTVL.

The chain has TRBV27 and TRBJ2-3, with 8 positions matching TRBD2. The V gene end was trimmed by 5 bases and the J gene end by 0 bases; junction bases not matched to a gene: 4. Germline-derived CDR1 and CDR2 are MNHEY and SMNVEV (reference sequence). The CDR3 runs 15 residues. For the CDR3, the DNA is TGTGCCAGCAGTAAGCGGGAGACTAGCACAGATACGCAGTATTTT. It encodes CASSKRETSTDTQYF.

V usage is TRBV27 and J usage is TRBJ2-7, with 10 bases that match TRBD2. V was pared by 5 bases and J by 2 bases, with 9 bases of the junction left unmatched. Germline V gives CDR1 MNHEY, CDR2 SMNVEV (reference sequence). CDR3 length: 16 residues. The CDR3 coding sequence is TGTGCCAGCAGTCCTTCTAGCGGGAGCCATCCCTACGAGCAGTACTTC. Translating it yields CASSPSSGSHPYEQYF.

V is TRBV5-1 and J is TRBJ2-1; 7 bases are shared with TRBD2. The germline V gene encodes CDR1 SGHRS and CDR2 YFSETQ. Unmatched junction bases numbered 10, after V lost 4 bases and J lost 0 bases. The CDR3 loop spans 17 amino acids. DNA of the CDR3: TGCGCCAGCAGCCTCTACTCTAGCGGTAGCTCCTACAATGAGCAGTTCTTC. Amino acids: CASSLYSSGSSYNEQFF.

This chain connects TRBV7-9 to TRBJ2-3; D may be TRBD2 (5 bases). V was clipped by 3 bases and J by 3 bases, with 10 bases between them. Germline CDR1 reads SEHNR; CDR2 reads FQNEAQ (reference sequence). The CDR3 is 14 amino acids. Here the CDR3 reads CASSLAPGTDTQYF. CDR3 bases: TGTGCCAGCAGCTTGGCTCCGGGGACAGATACGCAGTATTTT.

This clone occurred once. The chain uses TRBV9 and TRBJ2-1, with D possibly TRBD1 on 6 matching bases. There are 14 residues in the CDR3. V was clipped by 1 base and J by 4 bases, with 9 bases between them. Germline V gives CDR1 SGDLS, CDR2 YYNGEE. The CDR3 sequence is CASSVTQGYNEQFF. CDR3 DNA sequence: TGTGCCAGCAGCGTAACTCAGGGGTACAATGAGCAGTTCTTC.

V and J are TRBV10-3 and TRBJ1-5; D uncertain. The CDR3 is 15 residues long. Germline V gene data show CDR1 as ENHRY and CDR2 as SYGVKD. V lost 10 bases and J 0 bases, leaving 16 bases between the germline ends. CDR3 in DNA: TGTGCCAGAGGAGCGGGTGGCTATAGCAATCAGCCCCAGCATTTT. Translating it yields CARGAGGYSNQPQHF.